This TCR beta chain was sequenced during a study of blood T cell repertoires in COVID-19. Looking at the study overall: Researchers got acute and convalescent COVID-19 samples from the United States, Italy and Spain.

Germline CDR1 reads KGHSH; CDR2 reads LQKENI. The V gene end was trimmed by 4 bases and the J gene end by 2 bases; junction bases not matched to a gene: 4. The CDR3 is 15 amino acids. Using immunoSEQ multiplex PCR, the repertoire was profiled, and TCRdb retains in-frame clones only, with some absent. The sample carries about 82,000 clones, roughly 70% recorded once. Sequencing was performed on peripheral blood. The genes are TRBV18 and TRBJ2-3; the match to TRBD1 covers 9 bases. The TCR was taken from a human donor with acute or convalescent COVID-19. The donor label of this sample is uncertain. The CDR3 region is CASSRGQGTTDTQYF. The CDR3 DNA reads TGTGCCAGCTCACGCGGACAGGGGACCACAGATACGCAGTATTTT.